This TCR beta chain was profiled in a study of identical twins. Study-wide results and limits: Partial confounding of zero-insertion analyses by invariant MAIT and iNKT cells was possible. Among monozygotic twins, out-of-frame TCR alpha sharing exceeded what models predicted.

V lost 2 bases and J lost 3; bases outside the gene matches: 2. CDR3 length equals 13 residues. CDR1 and CDR2 from the germline V gene are DFQATT and SNEGSKA (reference sequence). All donors comprised healthy Caucasians. One entry per CDR3 protein results from TCRdb running MiXCR on the 5' RACE reads. Of 1.5 million to 2 million distinct CDR3 sequences listed, about 32% are singletons. In regard to this clonotype: Its antigen remains unidentified.

The TCR originated in a newborn girl in good health. The chain employs TRBV20-1 and TRBJ2-5; 8 bases are shared with TRBD2. Sequencing used cord blood. For the CDR3, the DNA is TGCAGTGCTAGAAAACTAGCGGAAGAGACCCAGTACTTC. It translates to CSARKLAEETQYF.